The 5 T cell receptor beta chains given below trace back to one sample, sequenced in a study of PD-1 blockade in classical Hodgkin lymphoma. The assay was immunoSEQ multiplex PCR, and TCRdb's table has in-frame clones only and misses some. The data hold 45,000 to 55,000 clones, with approximately 72% observed a single time. The time point here: cycle 4 day 1 (C4D1), after 5 to 7 weeks of nivolumab. In every patient, relapse followed autologous stem cell transplantation, while exposure to brentuximab vedotin differed. The starting material was peripheral blood mononuclear cells (PBMCs), obtained before the fourth cycle of nivolumab. The origin of the receptors is a human donor with classical Hodgkin lymphoma.

The rearrangement uses TRBV5-1 and TRBJ2-3; D is perhaps TRBD1 (6 bases). Germline CDR1 is SGHRS and CDR2 is YFSETQ. The CDR3 extends over 14 amino acids. With 5 bases removed from V and 4 bases from J, the gap between germline ends came to 14 bases. Here the CDR3 reads CASSPGEYSDTQYF. CDR3 DNA: TGCGCCAGCAGTCCAGGGGAGTATTCAGATACGCAGTATTTT.

The gene calls are TRBV9 and TRBJ2-1; D unresolved. This CDR3 region has 13 residues. V lost 3 bases, J lost 0 bases, and 4 bases lay in between. Germline V lookup: CDR1 SGDLS, CDR2 YYNGEE. This CDR3 is CASSDRSYNEQFF. CDR3 in DNA: TGTGCCAGCAGCGACCGCTCCTACAATGAGCAGTTCTTC. Full variable domain (remainder filled in from reference TRBV9 and TRBJ2-1): DSGVTQTPKHLITATGQRVTLRCSPRSGDLSVYWYQQSLDQGLQFLIQYYNGEERAKGNILERFSAQQFPDLHSELNLSSLELGDSALYFCASSDRSYNEQFFGPGTRLTVL.

The gene calls are TRBV6-6 and TRBJ2-5; D unresolved. There are 13 residues in the CDR3. In germline, CDR1 is MNHNY, CDR2 SVGAGI (reference sequence). Trimming stripped 1 base from V and 9 bases from J, with 12 bases between. This CDR3 is CASSYWEFEAQYF. CDR3 in DNA: TGTGCCAGCAGTTACTGGGAATTTGAGGCCCAGTACTTC.

The rearrangement uses TRBV19 and TRBJ2-1; 8 bases line up with TRBD2. The ends lost 7 bases at V and 6 bases at J; junction bases unmatched: 8. CDR1 LNHDA and CDR2 SQIVND come from the germline V gene (reference sequence). CDR3 length: 14 residues. The CDR3: CASNRAGGSNEQFF. CDR3 bases: TGTGCCAGTAACCGGGCGGGAGGCTCCAATGAGCAGTTCTTC.

The CDR3 region is CSATTNYGYTF. In DNA form, the CDR3 reads TGCAGTGCTACCACCAACTATGGCTACACCTTC. The chain employs TRBV20-1 and TRBJ1-2; D gene uncertain. The CDR3 loop spans 11 amino acids. Germline loops: CDR1 DFQATT, CDR2 SNEGSKA (reference sequence). V dropped 4 bases and J dropped 2 bases, with 5 bases sitting between them.